The T cell receptor beta chain under discussion was sequenced for a study of T-cell reconstitution after alpha-beta-depleted transplantation in children. Whole-study results and caveats: Several patients had high TCRbeta diversity at day 60; it came from surviving recipient T cells and thymic progenitors. Among T cells one year after transplant, newly produced cells accounted for most counts and diversity.

Preparation of the TCRbeta library used unique molecular identifiers. TCRdb used MiXCR to reprocess the PCR reads, holding one entry per CDR3 protein. The sample contains fewer than 750,000 distinct CDR3 sequences, roughly 24% of which appear only once. In its sample, this clonotype was seen many times. The antigen is not known. This CDR3 spans 12 amino acids. V lost 4 bases to trimming and J lost 1 base, with 5 bases between them. Germline V gene lookup returns CDR1 SQVTM and CDR2 ANQGSEA. V and J are TRBV29-1 and TRBJ2-4; perhaps TRBD2 as D (5 bases). The sequences come from PBMCs, mostly from graft donor cells, collected 360 days after TCRalphabeta/CD19-depleted stem cell transplant. The TCR originated in a boy under three years old who had a stem cell transplant for acute myeloid leukemia, so the T cells may come from the graft donor. The CDR3 spells CSVGEAKNIQYF. DNA of the CDR3: TGCAGCGTTGGGGAGGCCAAAAACATTCAGTACTTC.